This T cell receptor beta chain stems from a study of vaccination effects on CD4 cells after COVID-19. In regard to this clone: Its antigen is as yet unknown.

Data came from immunoSEQ multiplex PCR; TCRdb stores just in-frame clones and leaves some out. The sample lists 40,000 to 50,000 clones; roughly two thirds were seen once. The study, taken as a whole, reports: Convalescent patients numbered few in the study; early post-infection timepoints were missing entirely. Clones induced by infection and by vaccine showed marked clonal contraction late after vaccination.

Prior to sequencing, the ViraFEST assay stimulated PBMC with viral peptide pools, which expanded the antigen-specific CD4+ T cells. Isolating CD4+ T cells followed ten to eleven days of culture. PCR-confirmed SARS-CoV-2 infection occurred in the person between March and December 2020. Each well held 1.5 million to 2 million PBMC cultured with 7.5 to 10 ug/ml peptides and about 10 IU/ml IL-2. Days 3 and 7 were when half the medium was replaced with IL-2 medium. The TCR originated in a human donor who had a prior SARS-CoV-2 infection. The source material was CD4+ T cells from PBMCs cultured with a peptide pool, sampled before COVID-19 vaccination.

The CDR3 loop is CASSSGQGAKQFF. CDR3 in DNA: TGTGCCAGCAGCTCGGGACAGGGGGCGAAGCAGTTCTTC. The rearrangement links TRBV6-5 to TRBJ2-1, with TRBD1 matching over 12 bases. Looked up from germline, CDR1 is MNHEY and CDR2 is SVGAGI. Trimming cost V 6 bases and J 11 bases; bases outside gene matches: 5. This CDR3 contains 13 residues.